This note documents a single TCR beta chain sequence. The data originate from a study of shared clonotypes between healthy human individuals. Profiled with immunoSEQ multiplex PCR; TCRdb holds only in-frame clones, not every one. The table includes about 2 million clones, 85% to 95% detected once. CDR1 is SGHNT and CDR2 is YYREEE in the germline V gene (reference sequence). The length of the CDR3 is 18 residues. V lost 5 bases, J lost 0 bases, and 13 bases stayed unmatched. The genes are TRBV5-4 and TRBJ2-3, with TRBD2 matching 9 bases. Sequenced input: naive CD4+ T cells sorted from blood. Subset specified: CD45RA+ positively selected. The receptor was derived from a man in his late teens or twenties in good health. The CDR3 coding sequence is TGTGCCAGCAGGATGGCTGGGGGAGCGGGAGGAAGCACAGATACGCAGTATTTT. It yields the protein CASRMAGGAGGSTDTQYF.